Described below is a single T cell receptor beta chain sequence and its context. The antigen is not known. Here immunoSEQ multiplex PCR was the method, and the copy in TCRdb shows in-frame clones only, minus some. The sample includes about 22,000 clones, less than 95% seen only once; the top ten take 1.5% to 1.7%. These data originate in a study of T cell repertoires and Cas9 in healthy adults. On the study more broadly: SpCas9-reactive CD4 and CD8 T cells were characterized for potency, cytotoxicity and lineage.

General study points: Reportedly, SpCas9-reactive effector T cell proliferation and function were mitigated by SpCas9-reactive Tregs in vitro.

The TCR originated in a human donor in good health. The sample taken for sequencing was CD4+ effector T cells (CD127+, CD25-, CD137-, CD154-) from PBMCs; culture status not recorded.

CDR3 in DNA: TGTGCCAGCAGCCTTGCCGGGACAGGGGGGAACACCGGGGAGCTGTTTTTT. It yields the protein CASSLAGTGGNTGELFF. The chain uses TRBV4-2 and TRBJ2-2, with 11 bases matching TRBD1. This CDR3 spans 17 amino acids. Losses at the gene ends were 4 bases for V and 1 base for J; bases not matched to a gene: 5. Germline V lookup: CDR1 LGHNA, CDR2 YNFKEQ.